Sequencing of this TCR beta chain was carried out in a study of shared clonotypes between healthy human individuals. The CDR3 has 12 amino acids. The ends were cut back, 4 bases at V and 7 bases at J, with 11 bases in the middle. Per the germline V gene, CDR1 is SGHRS and CDR2 is YFSETQ. Clones were read by immunoSEQ multiplex PCR, and TCRdb kept only the in-frame ones, dropping some. In the table there are roughly 490,000 clones, approximately 79% of which are singletons. The sample comprised PBMCs. V gene TRBV5-1 combines with J gene TRBJ1-2, with D possibly matching TRBD1 (5 bases). The origin of this receptor is a woman between 35 and 50 years old in good health. Some clones in this sample may be carry-over from other donors' samples. Here the CDR3 DNA reads TGCGCCAGCAGCCCCGGGGGGGGTGGCTACACCTTC. Its protein is CASSPGGGGYTF.